Shown below are 11 T cell receptor beta chains from a single sample sequenced in a study of T cell responses to AZD1222 COVID-19 vaccine. Produced via immunoSEQ multiplex PCR; TCRdb's table is partial and in-frame only. The table has about 100,000 clones, around 87% seen once. Sample: peripheral blood, taken on day 0 of MenACWY control vaccination. The receptors here all came from an adult in good health.

This sequence joins TRBV5-8 and TRBJ2-6; D possibly corresponds to TRBD2 (5 bases). Germline-derived CDR1 and CDR2 are SGHTS and YDEGEE. Trimming took off 3 bases at V and 0 bases at J, with 7 bases between the two ends. CDR3 length equals 15 residues. Here the CDR3 DNA reads TGTGCCAGCAGCTCCGACTACTCTGGGGCCAACGTCCTGACTTTC. It yields the protein CASSSDYSGANVLTF.

The chain is built from TRBV6-1 and TRBJ1-6; D perhaps matches TRBD1 (5 bases). Deletions cut 3 bases from V and 6 bases from J, with 9 bases between. Germline values: CDR1 MNHNS, CDR2 SASEGT. This CDR3 has 14 residues. The CDR3 here is CASSDAGSNSPLHF. CDR3 DNA: TGTGCCAGCAGTGACGCAGGGTCTAATTCACCCCTCCACTTT.

The V gene is TRBV4-2, the J gene TRBJ1-5, with a tentative D call TRBD1 (5 bases). V lost 0 bases and J lost 8, with 14 bases in between. Germline values: CDR1 LGHNA, CDR2 YNFKEQ. The CDR3 has 15 amino acids. The CDR3 reads CASSQDPGWGEPQHF. The CDR3, as DNA: TGTGCCAGCAGCCAAGACCCCGGATGGGGCGAGCCCCAGCATTTT.

The V gene is TRBV6-5, the J gene TRBJ1-5, with a possible D match to TRBD1 (5 bases). This CDR3 is 15 amino acids long. Trimming took off 2 bases at V and 0 bases at J, with 8 bases between the two ends. Per the germline V gene, CDR1 is MNHEY and CDR2 is SVGAGI. CDR3 sequence: CASSYSDSSNQPQHF. For the CDR3, the DNA is TGTGCCAGCAGTTACAGTGACAGTAGCAATCAGCCCCAGCATTTT.

The J gene is TRBJ1-2, the V gene TRBV7-2; the D gene is possibly TRBD1 (5 bases). Trimming removed 1 base from V and 4 bases from J, with 16 bases in between. Germline lookup yields CDR1 SGHTA and CDR2 FQGNSA. This CDR3 comprises 16 residues. As DNA, the CDR3 is TGTGCCAGCAGCTTAGGGGGGTCAGGGATAGGCTATGGCTACACCTTC. This gives the protein CASSLGGSGIGYGYTF.

The CDR3: CASSQGQGGTGELFF. The CDR3 DNA follows: TGTGCCAGCAGCCAAGGACAGGGCGGTACCGGGGAGCTGTTTTTT. The rearrangement links TRBV4-2 to TRBJ2-2; 7 positions agree with TRBD1. Germline CDR1 LGHNA, CDR2 YNFKEQ. V gave up 1 base and J gave up 5 bases; unmatched junction bases: 4. There are 15 residues in the CDR3.

The chain combines TRBV5-5 with TRBJ2-7, with 8 nucleotides matching TRBD1. Unmatched junction bases numbered 7, after V lost 4 bases and J lost 4 bases. This CDR3 is 14 amino acids long. Germline CDR1 is SGHKS and CDR2 is YYEKEE (reference sequence). The CDR3 sequence is CASSPGTGQYEQYF. Written as DNA, the CDR3 is TGTGCCAGCAGCCCCGGGACAGGCCAGTACGAGCAGTACTTC.

This chain links TRBV7-3 with TRBJ2-7; weak D call: TRBD2 (5 bases). Germline values: CDR1 SGHTA, CDR2 FQGTGA. Trimming cost V 2 bases and J 0 bases, with 11 bases left between them. CDR3 length equals 15 residues. CDR3 sequence: CASSLEGLGSYEQYF. In DNA form, the CDR3 reads TGTGCCAGCAGCTTAGAGGGTTTAGGCTCCTACGAGCAGTACTTC. The variable domain in full, with the rest retrieved from reference TRBV7-3 and TRBJ2-7, is GAGVSQTPSNKVTEKGKYVELRCDPISGHTALYWYRQSLGQGPEFLIYFQGTGAADDSGLPNDRFFAVRPEGSVSTLKIQRTERGDSAVYLCASSLEGLGSYEQYFGPGTRLTVT.

The chain is built from TRBV29-1 and TRBJ2-1; tentative D call: TRBD2 (6 bases). CDR1 is SQVTM, CDR2 ANQGSEA, per germline. The length of the CDR3 is 13 residues. CDR3 sequence: CSQTSGGNGEQFF. The CDR3 coding sequence is TGCAGTCAGACTAGTGGCGGGAACGGTGAGCAGTTCTTC.

This clone was picked up one time. The J gene is TRBJ2-2, the V gene TRBV7-9, with TRBD1 identical over 8 bases. CDR3 length: 15 residues. Germline CDR1 and CDR2: SEHNR and FQNEAQ (reference sequence). J gave up 3 bases and V 1 base, and 1 base lay outside the gene matches. The CDR3, as DNA: TGTGCCAGCAGCTTAGGGACAGGGCACACCGGGGAGCTGTTTTTT. It translates to CASSLGTGHTGELFF.

This rearrangement joins TRBV19 to TRBJ1-4; possible D gene TRBD1, 5 bases. There are 15 residues in the CDR3. Trimming pared 3 bases from V and 7 bases from J, leaving 15 bases between. The germline V gene has CDR1 LNHDA and CDR2 SQIVND (reference sequence). The chain's CDR3 is CASSISRGDGEKLFF. The CDR3 DNA reads as TGTGCCAGTAGTATTTCTCGAGGGGACGGTGAAAAACTGTTTTTT.